The subject of this entry is one T cell receptor beta chain. The data belong to a study of technical replicates of blood from a few donors. Using immunoSEQ multiplex PCR, the repertoire was profiled, and TCRdb retains in-frame clones only, with some absent. The table includes approximately 87,000 clones, roughly 94% detected once. This CDR3 is built from 18 residues. Trimming took off 5 bases at V and 0 bases at J, with 22 bases between the two ends. Per the germline V gene, CDR1 is SGHNT and CDR2 is YENEEA. The rearrangement links TRBV11-3 to TRBJ1-1; D gene uncertain. Sequenced sample: T cells isolated from PBMCs. The sequence was collected from a human donor in good health. CDR3 DNA sequence: TGTGCCAGCAGCCCATATAGGTTTCAGGATACGATGAACACTGAAGCTTTCTTT. Translated: CASSPYRFQDTMNTEAFF.